This record looks at one TCR beta chain sequence and its context. Its antigen is currently unknown. The CDR3 runs 13 residues. The V and J ends lost 7 bases and 10 bases respectively, with 17 bases between them. CDR1 is LNHDA and CDR2 is SQIVND in the germline V gene (reference sequence). The data derive from a study of Ad26.COV2.S vaccination and SARS-CoV-2 variants. Overall study: Ad26.COV2.S was injected intramuscularly once or twice, 56 days apart.

Treatment specified: some 20 received Ad26.COV2.S at low or high dose, single or two shots; five or six received placebo; per-sample allocation not given. Repertoires come from day 63 after the first vaccine or placebo injection. Study-wide findings and caveats: Total T cell responses may have been underestimated by the TCR breadth and depth analyses. For non-spike TCRs, breadth in vaccine recipients resembled that in placebo recipients.

Only in-frame clones appear in the TCRdb table, and some are missing; sequencing was by immunoSEQ multiplex PCR. The table records roughly 400,000 clones, over 75% of them present only once. This TCR came from a person between 18 and 65 years old who received the Ad26.COV2.S COVID-19 vaccine or a placebo. Sequenced material: peripheral blood, taken in a trial of Ad26.COV2.S vaccine versus placebo. The rearrangement links TRBV19 to TRBJ2-1; D is possibly TRBD2 (6 bases). This chain's CDR3 is CASTPEGLGEQFF. CDR3 nucleotides: TGTGCCAGTACTCCGGAGGGCCTGGGGGAGCAGTTCTTC.